This TCR beta chain was documented in a study of T cell repertoires in cytomegalovirus infection. Trimming removed 7 bases from V and 0 bases from J, with 13 bases in between. The CDR3 is 16 residues long. The V gene's germline CDR1 is SNHLY and CDR2 FYNNEI. TCRdb reprocessed the reads via MiXCR and lists one record per CDR3 protein. The sample contains some 120,000 distinct CDR3 sequences, roughly 9.1% of which appear only once. Study results and caveats: Cumulative frequency of public TCR beta families picked out carriers of CMV plus the relevant HLA.

This clonotype was counted many times. The antigen is not known. Sample: PBMCs, sequenced either directly or after in vitro stimulation (not recorded which). This sequence originates from a human donor in good health (CMV status not recorded). Some clones in this sample may be carry-over from other donors' samples. The chain joins TRBV2 to TRBJ2-6, with a weak D call TRBD1 (6 bases). The CDR3 protein is CASTTGIFSGANVLTF. The DNA of the CDR3 is TGTGCCAGCACTACAGGGATCTTCTCTGGGGCCAACGTCCTGACTTTC.